What follows is one TCR beta chain and its context. One end of the junction does not line up with germline, which may come from a read error. The data are from a study of blood T cells in healthy people across ages. Primed by a sample-barcoded 5' primer and a J-beta primer mix, a second PCR proceeded for 7 to 11 cycles. Each CDR3 protein gets one entry after TCRdb re-called the 5' RACE reads with MiXCR. The repertoire holds around 800,000 distinct CDR3 sequences, with about 26% as singletons. Germline CDR1 reads SGHRS; CDR2 reads YFSETQ. The CDR3 length is 16 residues. Another study also made use of these data, one on T cells of mothers and their children.

This receptor was identified in a boy younger than 18 in good health. V usage is TRBV5-1 and J usage is TRBJ2-1; D perhaps matches TRBD1 (5 bases). What was sequenced was blood. The CDR3, as DNA: TGCGCCAGCAGCCCCTTGGGGCAGAGCTCCTACGATGAGCAGTTCTTC. Translated: CASSPLGQSSYDEQFF.